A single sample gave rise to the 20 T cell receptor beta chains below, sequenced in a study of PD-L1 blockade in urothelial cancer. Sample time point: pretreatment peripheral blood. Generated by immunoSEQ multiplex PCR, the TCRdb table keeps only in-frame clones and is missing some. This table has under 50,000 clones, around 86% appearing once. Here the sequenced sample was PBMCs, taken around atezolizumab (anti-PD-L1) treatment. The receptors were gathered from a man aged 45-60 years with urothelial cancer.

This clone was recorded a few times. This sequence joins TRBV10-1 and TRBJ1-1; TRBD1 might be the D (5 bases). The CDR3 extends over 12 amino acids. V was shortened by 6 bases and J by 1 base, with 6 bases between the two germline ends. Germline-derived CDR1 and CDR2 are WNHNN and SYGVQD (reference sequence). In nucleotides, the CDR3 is TGCGCCAGCAGGCAGGGGAACACTGAAGCTTTCTTT. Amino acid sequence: CASRQGNTEAFF.

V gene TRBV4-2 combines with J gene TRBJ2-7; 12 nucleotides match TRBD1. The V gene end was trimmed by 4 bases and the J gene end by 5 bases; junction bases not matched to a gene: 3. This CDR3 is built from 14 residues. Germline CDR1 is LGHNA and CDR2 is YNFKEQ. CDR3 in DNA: TGTGCCAGCAGCCTGGGACAGGGGGCGAACGAGCAGTACTTC. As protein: CASSLGQGANEQYF.

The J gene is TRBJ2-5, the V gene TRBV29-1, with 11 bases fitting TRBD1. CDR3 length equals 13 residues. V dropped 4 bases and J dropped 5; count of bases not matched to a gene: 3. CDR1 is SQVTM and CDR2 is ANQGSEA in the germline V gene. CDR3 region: CSVGGQGGETQYF. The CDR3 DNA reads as TGCAGCGTTGGGGGACAGGGGGGGGAGACCCAGTACTTC.

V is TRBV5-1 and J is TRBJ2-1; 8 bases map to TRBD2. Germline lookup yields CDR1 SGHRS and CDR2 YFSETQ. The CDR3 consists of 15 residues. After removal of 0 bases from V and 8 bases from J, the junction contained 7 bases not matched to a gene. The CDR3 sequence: CASSLEGTRYHEQFF. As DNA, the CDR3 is TGCGCCAGCAGCTTGGAAGGGACTAGGTACCATGAGCAGTTCTTC.

CDR3 in amino acids: CATNQQGARNTEAFF. The CDR3 nucleotides are TGTGCCACCAACCAACAGGGGGCAAGGAACACTGAAGCTTTCTTT. This chain joins TRBV15 and TRBJ1-1; 9 bases align to TRBD1. CDR1 and CDR2 (germline): LNHNV, YYDKDF (reference sequence). Trimming cost V 7 bases and J 1 base; bases outside gene matches: 7. This CDR3 is built from 15 residues.

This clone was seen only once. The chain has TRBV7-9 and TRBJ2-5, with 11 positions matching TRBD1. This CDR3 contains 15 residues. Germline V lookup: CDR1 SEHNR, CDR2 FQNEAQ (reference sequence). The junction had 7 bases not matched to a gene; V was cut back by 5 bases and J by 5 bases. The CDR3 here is CASSPGQGAQETQYF. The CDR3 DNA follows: TGTGCCAGCAGCCCTGGACAGGGGGCGCAGGAGACCCAGTACTTC. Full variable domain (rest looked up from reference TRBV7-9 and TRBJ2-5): DTGVSQNPRHKITKRGQNVTFRCDPISEHNRLYWYRQTLGQGPEFLTYFQNEAQLEKSRLLSDRFSAERPKGSFSTLEIQRTEQGDSAMYLCASSPGQGAQETQYFGPGTRLLVL.

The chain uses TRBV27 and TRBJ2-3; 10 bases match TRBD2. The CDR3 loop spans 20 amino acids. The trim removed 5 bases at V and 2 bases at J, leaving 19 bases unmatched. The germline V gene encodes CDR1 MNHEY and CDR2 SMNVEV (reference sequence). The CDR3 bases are TGTGCCAGCAGTCCCACAGGGAGCGGGGGGGACCCAGCACTCACAGATACGCAGTATTTT. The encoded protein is CASSPTGSGGDPALTDTQYF.

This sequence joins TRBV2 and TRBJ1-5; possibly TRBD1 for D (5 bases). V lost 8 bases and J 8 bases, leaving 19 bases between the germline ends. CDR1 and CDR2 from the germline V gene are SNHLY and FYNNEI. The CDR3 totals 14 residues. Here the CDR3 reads CASGAGLRSEPQHF. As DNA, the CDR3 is TGTGCCAGCGGGGCAGGGTTGAGGTCGGAGCCCCAGCATTTT.

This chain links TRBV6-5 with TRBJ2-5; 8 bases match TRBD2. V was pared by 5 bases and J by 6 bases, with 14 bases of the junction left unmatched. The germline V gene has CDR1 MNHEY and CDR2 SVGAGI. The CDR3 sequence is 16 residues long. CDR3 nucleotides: TGTGCCAGCAGTAACTATCTGGCGGGAGGTCAACAGACCCAGTACTTC. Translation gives CASSNYLAGGQQTQYF.

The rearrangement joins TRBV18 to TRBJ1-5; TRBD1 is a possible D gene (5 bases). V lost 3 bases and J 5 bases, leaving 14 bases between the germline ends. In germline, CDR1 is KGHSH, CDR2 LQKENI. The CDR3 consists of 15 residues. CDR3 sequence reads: CASSPGVGAYQPQHF. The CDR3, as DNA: TGTGCCAGCTCACCGGGCGTTGGGGCGTATCAGCCCCAGCATTTT.

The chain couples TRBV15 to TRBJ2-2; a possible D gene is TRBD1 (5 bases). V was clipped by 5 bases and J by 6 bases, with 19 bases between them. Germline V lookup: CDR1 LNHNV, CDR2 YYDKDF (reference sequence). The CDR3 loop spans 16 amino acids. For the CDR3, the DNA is TGTGCCACCAGCCAGACACTTATCCAGGGCCCCGGGGAGCTGTTTTTT. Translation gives CATSQTLIQGPGELFF.

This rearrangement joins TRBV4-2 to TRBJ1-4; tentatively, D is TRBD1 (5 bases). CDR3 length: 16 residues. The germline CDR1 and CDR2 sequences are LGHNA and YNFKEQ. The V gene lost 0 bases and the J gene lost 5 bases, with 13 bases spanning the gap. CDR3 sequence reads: CASSQDVGRGNEKLFF. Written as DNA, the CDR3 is TGTGCCAGCAGCCAAGACGTGGGTCGGGGGAATGAAAAACTGTTTTTT.

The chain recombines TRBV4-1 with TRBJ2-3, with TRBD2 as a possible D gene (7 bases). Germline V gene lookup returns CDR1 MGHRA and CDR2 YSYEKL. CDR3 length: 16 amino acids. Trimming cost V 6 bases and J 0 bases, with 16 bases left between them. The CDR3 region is CASRGGLADSTDTQYF. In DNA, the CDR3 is TGCGCCAGCAGGGGGGGGCTAGCGGACAGCACAGATACGCAGTATTTT.

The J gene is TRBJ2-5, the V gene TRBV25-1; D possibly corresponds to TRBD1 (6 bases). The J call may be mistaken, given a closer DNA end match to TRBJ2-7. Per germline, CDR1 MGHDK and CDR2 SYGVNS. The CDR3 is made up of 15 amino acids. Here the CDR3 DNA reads TGTGCCAGCAGTCCACCCAGGGGCGAAGTGGCCGAGCAGTACTTC. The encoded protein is CASSPPRGEVAEQYF.

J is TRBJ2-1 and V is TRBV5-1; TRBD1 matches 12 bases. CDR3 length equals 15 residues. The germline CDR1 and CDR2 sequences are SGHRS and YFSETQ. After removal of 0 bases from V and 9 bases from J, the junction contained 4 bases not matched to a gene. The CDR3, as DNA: TGCGCCAGCAGCTTGGTCGGGACAGGGGGCACTGAGCAGTTCTTC. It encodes CASSLVGTGGTEQFF.

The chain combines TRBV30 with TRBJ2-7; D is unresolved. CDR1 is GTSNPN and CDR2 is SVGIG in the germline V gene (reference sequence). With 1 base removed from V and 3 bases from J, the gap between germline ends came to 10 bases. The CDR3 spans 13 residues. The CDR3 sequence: CAWSAGRDYEQYF. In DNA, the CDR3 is TGTGCCTGGAGTGCCGGTCGCGACTACGAGCAGTACTTC.

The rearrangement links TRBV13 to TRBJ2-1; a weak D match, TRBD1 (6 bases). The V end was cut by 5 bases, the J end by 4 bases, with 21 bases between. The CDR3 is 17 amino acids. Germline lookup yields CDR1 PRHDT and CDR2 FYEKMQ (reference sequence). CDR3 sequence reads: CASSHPPGRGGYNEQFF. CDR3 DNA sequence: TGTGCCAGCAGCCATCCCCCGGGCAGGGGTGGATACAATGAGCAGTTCTTC.

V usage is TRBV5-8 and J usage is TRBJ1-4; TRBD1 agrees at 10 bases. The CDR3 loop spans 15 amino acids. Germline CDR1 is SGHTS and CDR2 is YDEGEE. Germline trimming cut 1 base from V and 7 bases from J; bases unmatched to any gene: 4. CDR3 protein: CASSLWTGGAEKLFF. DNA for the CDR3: TGTGCCAGCAGCTTGTGGACAGGGGGGGCTGAAAAACTGTTTTTT.

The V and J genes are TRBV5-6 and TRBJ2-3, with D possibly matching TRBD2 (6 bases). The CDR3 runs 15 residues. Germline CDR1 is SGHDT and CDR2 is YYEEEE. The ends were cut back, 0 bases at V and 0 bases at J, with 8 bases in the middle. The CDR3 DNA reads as TGTGCCAGCAGCTTGGTAGCGGCGAGCACAGATACGCAGTATTTT. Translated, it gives CASSLVAASTDTQYF.

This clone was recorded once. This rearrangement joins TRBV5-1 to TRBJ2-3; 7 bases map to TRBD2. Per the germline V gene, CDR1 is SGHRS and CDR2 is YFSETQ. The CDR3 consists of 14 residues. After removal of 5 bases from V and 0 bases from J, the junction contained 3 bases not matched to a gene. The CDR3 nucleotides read TGCGCCAGCAGACTAGCGTCTAGCACAGATACGCAGTATTTT. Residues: CASRLASSTDTQYF.